The rows below give T cell receptor beta chains drawn from one sample of a study of cytomegalovirus exposure and HLA in healthy donors. The method was immunoSEQ multiplex PCR; TCRdb's version includes in-frame clones alone and lacks a portion of them. Of about 270,000 clones detected, around two thirds appear once; the ten largest clones hold 2% to 2.5%. The specimen was PBMCs. The receptors here all came from a female donor in good health and CMV-seronegative. Both conserved end residues are part of each CDR3. A D gene is named only where the DNA matches it firmly. The size of a clone is reported for some rows only, either as once, few or many, or as a class for expanded clones.

j_gene: TRBJ2-2
v_gene: TRBV9
d_gene: TRBD2
abundance: .
CDR3nt: TGTGCCAGCAGCGTAGTAGTGGGAGGGGACACCGGGGAGCTGTTTTTT
CDR3aa: CASSVVVGGDTGELFF

j_gene: TRBJ2-7
v_gene: TRBV11-2
d_gene: .
abundance: once
CDR3nt: TGTGCCAGCAGCTTAGGTCCGGGTCCCTCCTACGAGCAGTACTTC
CDR3aa: CASSLGPGPSYEQYF

j_gene: TRBJ1-4
v_gene: TRBV6-5
d_gene: .
abundance: .
CDR3nt: TGTGCCACGACAACAGGTGAAAAACTGTTTTTT
CDR3aa: CATTTGEKLFF

j_gene: TRBJ2-7
v_gene: TRBV11-3
d_gene: .
abundance: .
CDR3nt: TGTGCCAGCAGCTGGGGGGGCGGGGATTCCTACGAGCAGTACTTC
CDR3aa: CASSWGGGDSYEQYF

j_gene: TRBJ2-7
v_gene: TRBV11-3
d_gene: TRBD1
abundance: .
CDR3nt: TGTGCCAGCAGCCGCGGACAGGCCTACGAGCAGTACTTC
CDR3aa: CASSRGQAYEQYF

j_gene: TRBJ2-3
v_gene: TRBV6-4
d_gene: TRBD1
abundance: few
CDR3nt: TGTGCCAGCAGTGACGGCAACAGGGGTTCAGATACGCAGTATTTT
CDR3aa: CASSDGNRGSDTQYF

j_gene: TRBJ1-3
v_gene: TRBV29-1
d_gene: .
abundance: .
CDR3nt: TGCAGCCGGGTGGGCAGGGTGCCGAAAAGTTACCCTTGGGCCCGAAACACCATATATTTT
CDR3aa: CSRVGRVPKSYPWARNTIYF

j_gene: TRBJ2-1
v_gene: TRBV30
d_gene: .
abundance: .
CDR3nt: TGTGCCTGGAGTGTATCTCGAGATGAGCAGTTCTTC
CDR3aa: CAWSVSRDEQFF

j_gene: TRBJ1-1
v_gene: TRBV9
d_gene: .
abundance: .
CDR3nt: TGTGCCAGCAGCGTAAGGCCCACAGGGTTGAACACTGAAGCTTTCTTT
CDR3aa: CASSVRPTGLNTEAFF

j_gene: TRBJ2-2
v_gene: TRBV7-2
d_gene: TRBD2
abundance: .
CDR3nt: TGTGCCAGCAGCGGGATAGCGGGAGCGAACACCGGGGAGCTGTTTTTT
CDR3aa: CASSGIAGANTGELFF

j_gene: TRBJ2-1
v_gene: TRBV29-1
d_gene: TRBD2
abundance: .
CDR3nt: TGCAGCGTTGATAGCGGGAGGTCTTACAATGAGCAGTTCTTC
CDR3aa: CSVDSGRSYNEQFF

j_gene: TRBJ2-3
v_gene: TRBV2
d_gene: TRBD2
abundance: .
CDR3nt: TGTGCCAGTCTAGCGGGCCTTAGCACAGATACGCAGTATTTT
CDR3aa: CASLAGLSTDTQYF

j_gene: TRBJ2-1
v_gene: TRBV5-6
d_gene: TRBD2
abundance: .
CDR3nt: TGTGCCAGCAGCTTGAGTGCGGGAGGAAAAAACAATGAGCAGTTCTTC
CDR3aa: CASSLSAGGKNNEQFF

j_gene: TRBJ2-7
v_gene: TRBV10-1
d_gene: .
abundance: .
CDR3nt: TGCGCCAGCAGTGAGTCCCTTGTCTCCTACGAGCAGTACTTC
CDR3aa: CASSESLVSYEQYF

j_gene: TRBJ1-5
v_gene: TRBV5-4
d_gene: .
abundance: .
CDR3nt: TGTGCCAGCAGCTTGGGCACTAATCAGCCCCAGCATTTT
CDR3aa: CASSLGTNQPQHF

j_gene: TRBJ1-5
v_gene: TRBV18
d_gene: .
abundance: few
CDR3nt: TGTGCCAGCTCACCGTCAGTGGCCAATCAGCCCCAGCATTTT
CDR3aa: CASSPSVANQPQHF

j_gene: TRBJ1-5
v_gene: TRBV28
d_gene: TRBD1
abundance: .
CDR3nt: TGTGCCAGCAGGCTGGACAGGGGCCACAATCAGCCCCAGCATTTT
CDR3aa: CASRLDRGHNQPQHF

j_gene: TRBJ2-7
v_gene: TRBV6-1
d_gene: .
abundance: few
CDR3nt: TGTGCCAGCAGGGAACTGACCGGGAAGCCCTACGAGCAGTACTTC
CDR3aa: CASRELTGKPYEQYF

j_gene: TRBJ1-1
v_gene: TRBV6-5
d_gene: .
abundance: .
CDR3nt: TGTGCCAGCAGTTACGTCCCAGGCAATGAAGCTTTCTTT
CDR3aa: CASSYVPGNEAFF

j_gene: TRBJ2-5
v_gene: TRBV7-2
d_gene: TRBD2
abundance: .
CDR3nt: TGTGCCAGCAGCCCAACCGGGACTAGAGGGGCGGGTGAGACCCAGTACTTC
CDR3aa: CASSPTGTRGAGETQYF

j_gene: TRBJ2-7
v_gene: TRBV27
d_gene: TRBD1
abundance: .
CDR3nt: TGTGCCAGCAGTTTGTCACAGGGGGTCGGCGAGCAGTACTTC
CDR3aa: CASSLSQGVGEQYF

j_gene: TRBJ2-7
v_gene: TRBV7-9
d_gene: TRBD2
abundance: .
CDR3nt: TGTGCCAGCAGCCCCGGGACTAGCGGGACCTACGAGCAGTACTTC
CDR3aa: CASSPGTSGTYEQYF

j_gene: TRBJ2-3
v_gene: TRBV20-1
d_gene: .
abundance: .
CDR3nt: TGCAGTGCTACCGTTTATACGCAGTATTTT
CDR3aa: CSATVYTQYF

j_gene: TRBJ2-5
v_gene: TRBV9
d_gene: .
abundance: .
CDR3nt: TGTGCCAGCAGCGTACATCTGGAGGCGGGGACCCAGTACTTC
CDR3aa: CASSVHLEAGTQYF

j_gene: TRBJ1-4
v_gene: TRBV2
d_gene: TRBD1
abundance: few
CDR3nt: TGTGCCAGCAGTGAAGAACAGGGGCGGGTTGAAAAACTGTTTTTT
CDR3aa: CASSEEQGRVEKLFF

j_gene: TRBJ2-7
v_gene: TRBV5-1
d_gene: .
abundance: .
CDR3nt: TGCGCCAGCAGCTTGGGAGGTAGCGCCTACGAGCAGTACTTC
CDR3aa: CASSLGGSAYEQYF

j_gene: TRBJ2-2
v_gene: TRBV28
d_gene: TRBD1
abundance: .
CDR3nt: TGTGCCAGCAGTTCGGGACAGTACACCGGGGAGCTGTTTTTT
CDR3aa: CASSSGQYTGELFF

j_gene: TRBJ2-7
v_gene: TRBV5-6
d_gene: TRBD2
abundance: few
CDR3nt: TGTGCCAGCAGCGTAGCGGGAAACTCCTACGAGCAGTACTTC
CDR3aa: CASSVAGNSYEQYF

j_gene: TRBJ2-1
v_gene: TRBV5-1
d_gene: .
abundance: .
CDR3nt: TGCGCCAGCAGCTTGGTGGTGGGGGCAAATGAGCAGTTCTTC
CDR3aa: CASSLVVGANEQFF